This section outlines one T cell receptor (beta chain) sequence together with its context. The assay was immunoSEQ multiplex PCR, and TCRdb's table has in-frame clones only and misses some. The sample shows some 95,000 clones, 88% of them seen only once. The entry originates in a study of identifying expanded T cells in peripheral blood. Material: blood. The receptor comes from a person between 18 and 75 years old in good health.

In DNA form, the CDR3 reads TGTGCCAGCAGACGGGACAGGGGCCACGAGCAGTACTTC. This encodes CASRRDRGHEQYF. The V and J genes are TRBV6-5 and TRBJ2-7, with 10 bases lining up with TRBD1. With V trimmed by 6 bases and J by 5 bases, 4 bases remained unmatched. The V gene's germline CDR1 is MNHEY and CDR2 SVGAGI. The length of the CDR3 is 13 residues.